This entry lists 32 T cell receptor beta chains sequenced from one sample in a study of control samples from healthy donors and cancer patients. The repertoire was sequenced with immunoSEQ multiplex PCR; TCRdb's copy has only in-frame clones and lacks some. The data show fewer than 85,000 clones, 85% to 95% seen once. Input material: blood. The receptor source for this set is a woman aged 60 to 75 in good health.

This chain uses TRBV7-8 with TRBJ1-3, with TRBD2 matching 7 bases. Matching the DNA end better, TRBJ2-2 makes the J call doubtful. CDR3 length: 15 amino acids. The germline gives CDR1 SGHVS, CDR2 FQNEAQ. CDR3 in DNA: TGTGCCAGCACCCGACTAGCAGACCTCACCGGGGAGCTGTTTTTT. This translates into CASTRLADLTGELFF.

The chain carries TRBV4-2 and TRBJ2-1, with TRBD1 as a possible D gene (5 bases). Germline values: CDR1 LGHNA, CDR2 YNFKEQ. The CDR3 runs to 16 residues. V was cut by 4 bases and J by 4 bases, with 17 bases left in between. For the CDR3, the DNA is TGTGCCAGCAGCCGGGTCGACAGTTCAACGTACAATGAGCAGTTCTTC. This encodes CASSRVDSSTYNEQFF.

The chain joins TRBV7-9 to TRBJ1-3; D is ambiguous. The CDR3 runs 15 residues. V was clipped by 0 bases and J by 0 bases, with 6 bases between them. Germline CDR1 and CDR2: SEHNR and FQNEAQ (reference sequence). Written as DNA, the CDR3 is TGTGCCAGCAGCTTAGCCACGGGCTCTGGAAACACCATATATTTT. This gives the protein CASSLATGSGNTIYF.

This clone has just a few counts. The chain couples TRBV5-1 to TRBJ1-4; perhaps TRBD1 as D (5 bases). CDR3 length equals 15 residues. Between the trimmed V and J ends, which lost 3 bases and 7 bases, there was a span of 16 bases. CDR1 and CDR2 (germline): SGHRS, YFSETQ. CDR3 sequence: CASSSGGRGGEKLFF. CDR3 DNA: TGCGCCAGCAGCTCCGGGGGTCGGGGAGGTGAAAAACTGTTTTTT.

This clone was found once. The chain joins TRBV5-1 to TRBJ1-2, with TRBD1 matching 7 bases. V lost 2 bases, J lost 8 bases, and 3 bases stayed unmatched. The CDR3 contains 12 residues. Germline values: CDR1 SGHRS, CDR2 YFSETQ. The CDR3 nucleotides are TGCGCCAGCAGCTTTACAGGGGACGGCTACACCTTC. Its protein is CASSFTGDGYTF.

Concerning this clone: A read error may account for a junction end that differs from germline. The rearrangement links TRBV5-4 to TRBJ2-6; TRBD1 matches at 9 bases. The CDR3 runs to 17 residues. Germline CDR1 SGHNT, CDR2 YYREEE (reference sequence). In nucleotides, the CDR3 is TGTGCCGGCAGCACCGGGACAGGGAACCCTGGGGCCAACGTCCTGACTTTC. Translation gives CAGSTGTGNPGANVLTF.

The count of this clone is one. This chain joins TRBV4-1 and TRBJ2-7; TRBD2 agrees at 7 bases. Germline V CDR1 and CDR2: MGHRA, YSYEKL. CDR3 length equals 18 residues. Trimming cost V 4 bases and J 7 bases; bases outside gene matches: 22. The CDR3 DNA reads as TGCGCCAGCAGCCGCTTCTGGGGTCCGGGGCTCAAAGCGGGAGAGCAGTACTTC. It specifies CASSRFWGPGLKAGEQYF.

This sequence joins TRBV28 and TRBJ2-1; 8 bases are shared with TRBD2. The V gene end was trimmed by 6 bases and the J gene end by 0 bases; junction bases not matched to a gene: 4. This CDR3 is built from 15 residues. Germline CDR1 reads MDHEN; CDR2 reads SYDVKM. The CDR3 DNA reads as TGTGCCAGCAGCCAGAGCGGGAGCTCCTACAATGAGCAGTTCTTC. Protein sequence: CASSQSGSSYNEQFF.

The chain joins TRBV18 to TRBJ1-3, with D maybe TRBD1 (5 bases). V was shortened by 2 bases and J by 4 bases, with 6 bases between the two germline ends. The CDR3 has 13 amino acids. The germline V gene has CDR1 KGHSH and CDR2 LQKENI. In nucleotides, the CDR3 is TGTGCCAGCTCACCAGGGGACGGAAACACCATATATTTT. It specifies CASSPGDGNTIYF.

The genes are TRBV6-6 and TRBJ1-1, with a tentative D call TRBD1 (5 bases). Trimming took off 5 bases at V and 6 bases at J, with 16 bases between the two ends. This CDR3 contains 14 residues. CDR1 MNHNY and CDR2 SVGAGI come from the germline V gene (reference sequence). This chain's CDR3 is CASSKKTEGPEAFF. The CDR3 nucleotides are TGTGCCAGCAGTAAAAAAACCGAGGGGCCTGAAGCTTTCTTT.

The chain uses TRBV5-1 and TRBJ1-5, with 8 bases fitting TRBD1. This CDR3 is built from 19 residues. The junction had 13 bases not matched to a gene; V was cut back by 0 bases and J by 2 bases. CDR1 and CDR2 (germline): SGHRS, YFSETQ. The CDR3 region has the DNA TGCGCCAGCAGCTTGGCCACCGGACAGGGCCCCGATGGCAATCAGCCCCAGCATTTT. Protein product: CASSLATGQGPDGNQPQHF.

The rearrangement uses TRBV2 and TRBJ2-7; D could derive from TRBD1 or TRBD2 (5 bases each). Germline lookup yields CDR1 SNHLY and CDR2 FYNNEI. This CDR3 spans 13 amino acids. The V gene lost 3 bases and the J gene lost 3 bases, with 9 bases spanning the gap. This CDR3 is CASSDGTNYEQYF. The DNA for the CDR3 is TGTGCCAGCAGTGACGGGACGAACTACGAGCAGTACTTC.

The genes are TRBV11-3 and TRBJ2-1; 8 bases line up with TRBD2. The CDR3 consists of 15 residues. From germline, CDR1 is SGHNT and CDR2 YENEEA. After removal of 5 bases from V and 0 bases from J, the junction contained 3 bases not matched to a gene. This CDR3 reads CASSVSGGSYNEQFF. The CDR3, as DNA: TGTGCCAGCAGCGTAAGCGGGGGCTCCTACAATGAGCAGTTCTTC.

Comments on this clone: No DNA is shown, since the ends of the CDR3 on it are uncertain; the CDR3 is the one TCRdb lists. The chain employs TRBV28 and TRBJ2-6; the table's D call, TRBD1, has no DNA check behind it. Germline V gene lookup returns CDR1 MDHEN and CDR2 SYDVKM. The CDR3 sequence runs 17 residues, both termini included. This chain's CDR3 is CASSSSDRGFGANVLTF.

V gene TRBV7-6 combines with J gene TRBJ1-1; possibly TRBD1 for D (6 bases). Germline CDR1 reads SGHVS; CDR2 reads FNYEAQ. The V end lost 4 bases, the J end lost 1 base, and 10 bases lay between the germline ends. The CDR3 has 14 amino acids. In DNA form, the CDR3 reads TGTGCCAGCAGCTGGGGACACTCGAACACTGAAGCTTTCTTT. Amino acid sequence: CASSWGHSNTEAFF. Full variable domain (outside the CDR3, taken from reference TRBV7-6 and TRBJ1-1): GAGVSQSPRYKVTKRGQDVALRCDPISGHVSLYWYRQALGQGPEFLTYFNYEAQQDKSGLPNDRFSAERPEGSISTLTIQRTEQRDSAMYRCASSWGHSNTEAFFGQGTRLTVV.

The chain employs TRBV9 and TRBJ2-7, with 16 bases matching TRBD2. After removal of 3 bases from V and 2 bases from J, the junction contained 11 bases not matched to a gene. Germline V gene lookup returns CDR1 SGDLS and CDR2 YYNGEE. The CDR3 covers 19 residues. The CDR3 region has the DNA TGTGCCAGCAGCGCCAAAACGGGACTAGCGGGAGGGCCCACCTACGAGCAGTACTTC. Its protein is CASSAKTGLAGGPTYEQYF.

A note on this clone: One end of the junction is discordant with germline, which a read error may explain. The chain uses TRBV6-1 and TRBJ2-1, with TRBD2 matching over 14 bases. CDR3 length equals 19 residues. Per germline, CDR1 MNHNS and CDR2 SASEGT. The DNA of the CDR3 is TGTGCCAACAGTGAAGCGCTTCTGGGACTAGCGGGAGTATATAATGAGCAGTTCTTC. Translation: CANSEALLGLAGVYNEQFF.

This chain links TRBV5-1 with TRBJ1-6, with a possible D match to TRBD1 (6 bases). V lost 0 bases and J 7 bases, leaving 8 bases between the germline ends. The CDR3 has 14 amino acids. CDR1 is SGHRS, CDR2 YFSETQ, per germline. CDR3 coding DNA: TGCGCCAGCAGCTTGGCCGGACAGAATTCACCCCTCCACTTT. Translation: CASSLAGQNSPLHF.

V and J are TRBV6-6 and TRBJ1-6, with 8 positions matching TRBD1. The germline V gene encodes CDR1 MNHNY and CDR2 SVGAGI (reference sequence). J was trimmed by 7 bases and V by 6 bases; bases with no gene match: 23. The CDR3 runs to 20 residues. The CDR3 DNA follows: TGTGCCAGCAGCCCAATCTTTACCCGTCGGACAGGGTTAGGGAATTCACCCCTCCACTTT. It encodes CASSPIFTRRTGLGNSPLHF.

The chain is built from TRBV5-4 and TRBJ2-3; D is perhaps TRBD2 (5 bases). Trimming removed 1 base at V and 2 bases at J, with 14 bases between. This CDR3 is 16 amino acids long. Germline V gene data show CDR1 as SGHNT and CDR2 as YYREEE (reference sequence). The DNA for the CDR3 is TGTGCCAGCAGCTTGAGTCTGGTGGAGGTCACAGATACGCAGTATTTT. Its protein is CASSLSLVEVTDTQYF.

This chain links TRBV9 with TRBJ2-1; D is possibly TRBD2 (6 bases). The CDR3 contains 15 residues. The V gene lost 0 bases and the J gene lost 1 base, with 8 bases spanning the gap. Germline values: CDR1 SGDLS, CDR2 YYNGEE. The CDR3 reads CASSVAGASYNEQFF. CDR3 bases: TGTGCCAGCAGCGTAGCGGGAGCATCCTACAATGAGCAGTTCTTC.

This chain connects TRBV29-1 to TRBJ1-2, with D perhaps matching TRBD1 (6 bases). The CDR3 length is 13 residues. Per germline, CDR1 SQVTM and CDR2 ANQGSEA. V shed 3 bases and J shed 5 bases, with 13 bases lying between them. In DNA, the CDR3 is TGCAGCGTTGAGTCCACAGGGAAGTATGGCTACACCTTC. Amino acid sequence: CSVESTGKYGYTF.

This sequence joins TRBV28 and TRBJ1-5, with D hard to call. Germline V gene lookup returns CDR1 MDHEN and CDR2 SYDVKM. The V and J ends lost 1 base and 9 bases respectively, with 16 bases between them. The CDR3 is 15 residues long. CDR3 loop: CASSLFQASQPPQHF. CDR3 coding DNA: TGTGCCAGCAGTTTATTCCAGGCCTCCCAGCCGCCCCAGCATTTT.

J is TRBJ2-5 and V is TRBV5-1, with 12 bases identical to TRBD2. CDR1 and CDR2 from the germline V gene are SGHRS and YFSETQ. Unmatched junction bases numbered 12, after V lost 4 bases and J lost 2 bases. The CDR3 extends over 18 amino acids. The chain's CDR3 is CASSTGTTSGRLQETQYF. The CDR3 region has the DNA TGCGCCAGCAGCACCGGAACGACTAGCGGGAGACTTCAAGAGACCCAGTACTTC. The variable domain in full, completed from reference TRBV5-1 and TRBJ2-5, reads KAGVTQTPRYLIKTRGQQVTLSCSPISGHRSVSWYQQTPGQGLQFLFEYFSETQRNKGNFPGRFSGRQFSNSRSEMNVSTLELGDSALYLCASSTGTTSGRLQETQYFGPGTRLLVL.

The rearrangement links TRBV2 to TRBJ1-1, with unresolved D. The CDR3 runs to 11 residues. Trimming left V 5 bases short and J 3 bases short, with 4 bases between. Per the germline V gene, CDR1 is SNHLY and CDR2 is FYNNEI. The CDR3 coding sequence is TGTGCCAGCAGTTTCCACACTGAAGCTTTCTTT. Residues: CASSFHTEAFF.

This chain uses TRBV28 with TRBJ1-4; D is perhaps TRBD1 (5 bases). The CDR3 is 15 residues long. The V end was cut by 8 bases, the J end by 1 base, with 14 bases between. CDR1 is MDHEN, CDR2 SYDVKM, per germline. The CDR3 nucleotides read TGTGCCAGCGGCGAATCAGGGCAAACTAATGAAAAACTGTTTTTT. Translated, it gives CASGESGQTNEKLFF.

This clone occurred once. V gene TRBV30 combines with J gene TRBJ1-6, with 7 nucleotides matching TRBD1. The V gene's germline CDR1 is GTSNPN and CDR2 SVGIG (reference sequence). The CDR3 extends over 14 amino acids. V lost 1 base, J lost 11 bases, and 8 bases stayed unmatched. CDR3 region: CAWSGGAGGTPLHF. The CDR3 DNA sequence: TGTGCCTGGAGTGGTGGGGCAGGGGGTACACCCCTCCACTTT.

The chain links TRBV7-2 to TRBJ2-7; D tentatively fits TRBD1 or TRBD2 (5 bases each). Germline V lookup: CDR1 SGHTA, CDR2 FQGNSA. Between the trimmed V and J ends, which lost 1 base and 0 bases, there was a span of 13 bases. The CDR3 has 16 amino acids. The CDR3 region has the DNA TGTGCCAGCAGCTTAGATCGGGGCAGCAACTCCTACGAGCAGTACTTC. It yields the protein CASSLDRGSNSYEQYF.

The V call is TRBV5-1, the J call TRBJ2-2; 9 bases fit TRBD2. This CDR3 is built from 16 residues. In germline, CDR1 is SGHRS, CDR2 YFSETQ. Germline trimming cut 4 bases from V and 0 bases from J; bases unmatched to any gene: 4. CDR3 protein: CASSLSGSANTGELFF. CDR3 in DNA: TGCGCCAGCAGCCTTAGCGGGAGTGCGAACACCGGGGAGCTGTTTTTT.

The V and J genes are TRBV19 and TRBJ1-2; D is unclear. Germline loops: CDR1 LNHDA, CDR2 SQIVND (reference sequence). V lost 4 bases and J 0 bases, leaving 12 bases between the germline ends. This CDR3 contains 15 residues. CDR3 bases: TGTGCCAGTAGTAAGCCGGGAGCATCTAACTATGGCTACACCTTC. Protein product: CASSKPGASNYGYTF.

The genes are TRBV15 and TRBJ2-5, with TRBD2 identical over 7 bases. V shed 1 base and J 3 bases; nucleotides not matched to a gene: 2. CDR1 is LNHNV, CDR2 YYDKDF, per germline (reference sequence). This CDR3 contains 14 residues. Here the CDR3 DNA reads TGTGCCACCAGCAGAGGACTAGCAGAAGAGACCCAGTACTTC. The encoded protein is CATSRGLAEETQYF.

The V gene is TRBV7-9, the J gene TRBJ1-5; no clear D gene. The CDR3 is made up of 16 amino acids. V lost 5 bases and J 2 bases, leaving 16 bases between the germline ends. CDR1 is SEHNR, CDR2 FQNEAQ, per germline (reference sequence). CDR3 sequence reads: CASSPPKWAGNQPQHF. Here the CDR3 DNA reads TGTGCCAGCAGCCCCCCCAAGTGGGCGGGCAATCAGCCCCAGCATTTT. Full variable domain (missing parts from reference TRBV7-9 and TRBJ1-5): DTGVSQNPRHKITKRGQNVTFRCDPISEHNRLYWYRQTLGQGPEFLTYFQNEAQLEKSRLLSDRFSAERPKGSFSTLEIQRTEQGDSAMYLCASSPPKWAGNQPQHFGDGTRLSIL.